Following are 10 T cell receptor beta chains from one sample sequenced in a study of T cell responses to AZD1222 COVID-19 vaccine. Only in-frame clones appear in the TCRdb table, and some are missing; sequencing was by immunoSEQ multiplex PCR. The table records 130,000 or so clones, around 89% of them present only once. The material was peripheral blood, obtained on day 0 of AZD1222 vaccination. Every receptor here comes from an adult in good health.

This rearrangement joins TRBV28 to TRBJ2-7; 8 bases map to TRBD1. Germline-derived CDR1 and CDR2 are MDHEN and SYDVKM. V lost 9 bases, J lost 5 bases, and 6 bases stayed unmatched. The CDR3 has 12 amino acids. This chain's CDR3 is CASSRGPNEQYF. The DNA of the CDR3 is TGTGCCAGTTCCAGGGGGCCGAACGAGCAGTACTTC.

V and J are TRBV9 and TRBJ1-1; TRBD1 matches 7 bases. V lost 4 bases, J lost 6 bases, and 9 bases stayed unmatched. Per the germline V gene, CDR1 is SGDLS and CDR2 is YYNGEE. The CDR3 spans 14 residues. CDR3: CASSLLTGAPEAFF. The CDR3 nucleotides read TGTGCCAGCAGCCTACTTACAGGGGCCCCTGAAGCTTTCTTT.

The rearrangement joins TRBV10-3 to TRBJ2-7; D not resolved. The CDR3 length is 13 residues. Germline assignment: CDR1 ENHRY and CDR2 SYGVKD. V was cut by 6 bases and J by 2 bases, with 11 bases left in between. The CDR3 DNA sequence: TGTGCCATCAGACCCCAAGGGACCTACGAGCAGTACTTC. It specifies CAIRPQGTYEQYF.

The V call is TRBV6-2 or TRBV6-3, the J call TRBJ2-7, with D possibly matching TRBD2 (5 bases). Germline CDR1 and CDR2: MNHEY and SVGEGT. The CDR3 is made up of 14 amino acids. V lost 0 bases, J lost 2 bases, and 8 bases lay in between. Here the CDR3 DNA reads TGTGCCAGCAGTTACTCGGGCGGGCCCTACGAGCAGTACTTC. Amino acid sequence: CASSYSGGPYEQYF.

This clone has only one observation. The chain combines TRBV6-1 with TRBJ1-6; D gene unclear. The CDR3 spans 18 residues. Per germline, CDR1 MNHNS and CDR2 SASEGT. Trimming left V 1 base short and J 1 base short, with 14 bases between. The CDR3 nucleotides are TGTGCCAGCAGTGAAGAGGGTTATGTAAAGTCCTATAATTCACCCCTCCACTTT. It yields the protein CASSEEGYVKSYNSPLHF.

CDR3 sequence (DNA): TGTGCCAGCACCCCACTCGAAATGGCTGGGGGGACCCAGTACTTC. Protein sequence: CASTPLEMAGGTQYF. The rearrangement links TRBV7-9 to TRBJ2-5; D assignment may be TRBD1 or TRBD2 (5 bases each). The V end was cut by 7 bases, the J end by 7 bases, with 22 bases between. The CDR3 has 15 residues. Germline loops: CDR1 SEHNR, CDR2 FQNEAQ (reference sequence).

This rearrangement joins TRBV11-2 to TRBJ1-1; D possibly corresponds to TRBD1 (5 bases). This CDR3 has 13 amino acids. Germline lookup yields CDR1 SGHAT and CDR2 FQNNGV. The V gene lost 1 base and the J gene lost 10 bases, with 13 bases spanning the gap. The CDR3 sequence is CASSLAGARGAFF. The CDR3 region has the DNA TGTGCCAGCAGCTTAGCCGGGGCCCGGGGAGCTTTCTTT.

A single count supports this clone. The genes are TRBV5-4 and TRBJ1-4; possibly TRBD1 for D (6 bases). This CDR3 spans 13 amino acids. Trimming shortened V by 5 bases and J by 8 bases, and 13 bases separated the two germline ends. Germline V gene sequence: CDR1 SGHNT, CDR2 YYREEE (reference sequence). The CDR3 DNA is TGTGCCAGCAGTGGGGGGCAGGGGGAAAAACTGTTTTTT. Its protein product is CASSGGQGEKLFF.

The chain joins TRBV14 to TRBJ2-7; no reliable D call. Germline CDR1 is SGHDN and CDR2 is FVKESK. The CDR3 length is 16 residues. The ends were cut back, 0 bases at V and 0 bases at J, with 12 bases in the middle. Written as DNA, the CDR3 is TGTGCCAGCAGCCAAGATATAGGCCATAGCTCCTACGAGCAGTACTTC. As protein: CASSQDIGHSSYEQYF. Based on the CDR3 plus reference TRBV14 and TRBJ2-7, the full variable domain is EAGVTQFPSHSVIEKGQTVTLRCDPISGHDNLYWYRRVMGKEIKFLLHFVKESKQDESGMPNNRFLAERTGGTYSTLKVQPAELEDSGVYFCASSQDIGHSSYEQYFGPGTRLTVT.

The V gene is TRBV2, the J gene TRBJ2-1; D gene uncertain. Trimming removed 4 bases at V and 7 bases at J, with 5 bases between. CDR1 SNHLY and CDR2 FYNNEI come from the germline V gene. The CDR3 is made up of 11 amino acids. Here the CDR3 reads CASSALNEQFF. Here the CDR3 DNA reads TGTGCCAGCAGTGCCCTAAATGAGCAGTTCTTC.